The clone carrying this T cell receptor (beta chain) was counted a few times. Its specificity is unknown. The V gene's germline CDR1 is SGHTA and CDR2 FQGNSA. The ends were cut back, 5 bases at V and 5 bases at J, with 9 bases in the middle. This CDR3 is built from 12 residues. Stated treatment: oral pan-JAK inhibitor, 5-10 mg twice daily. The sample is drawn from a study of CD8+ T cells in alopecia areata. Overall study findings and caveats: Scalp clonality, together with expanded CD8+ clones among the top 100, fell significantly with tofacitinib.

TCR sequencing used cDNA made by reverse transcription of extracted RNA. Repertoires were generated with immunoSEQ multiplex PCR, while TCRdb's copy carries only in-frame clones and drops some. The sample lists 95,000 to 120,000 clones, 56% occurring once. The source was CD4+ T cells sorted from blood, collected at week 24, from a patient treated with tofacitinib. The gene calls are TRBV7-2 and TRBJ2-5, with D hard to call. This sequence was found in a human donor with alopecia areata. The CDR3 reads CASSPRGETQYF. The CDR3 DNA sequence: TGTGCCAGCAGCCCCCGTGGGGAGACCCAGTACTTC.